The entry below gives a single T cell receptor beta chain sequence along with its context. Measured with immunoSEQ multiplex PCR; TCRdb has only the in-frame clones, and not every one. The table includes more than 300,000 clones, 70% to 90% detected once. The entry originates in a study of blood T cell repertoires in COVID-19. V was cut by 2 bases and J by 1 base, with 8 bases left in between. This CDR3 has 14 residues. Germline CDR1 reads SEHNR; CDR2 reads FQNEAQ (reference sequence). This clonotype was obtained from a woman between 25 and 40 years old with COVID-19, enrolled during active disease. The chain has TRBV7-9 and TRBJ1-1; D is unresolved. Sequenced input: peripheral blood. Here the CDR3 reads CASSLLAQNTEAFF. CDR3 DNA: TGTGCCAGCAGCTTACTCGCGCAGAACACTGAAGCTTTCTTT.